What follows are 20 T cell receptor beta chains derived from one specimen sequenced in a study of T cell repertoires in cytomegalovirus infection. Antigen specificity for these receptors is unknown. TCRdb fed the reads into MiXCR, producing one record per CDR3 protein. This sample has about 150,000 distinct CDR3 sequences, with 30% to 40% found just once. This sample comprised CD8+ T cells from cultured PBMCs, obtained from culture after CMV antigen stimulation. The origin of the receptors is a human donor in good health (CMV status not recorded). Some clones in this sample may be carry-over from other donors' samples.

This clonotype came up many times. The CDR3 bases are TGTGCCAGCACCGGGACTCTTGCAACTAATGAAAAACTGTTTTTT. It yields the protein CASTGTLATNEKLFF. The chain carries TRBV7-9 and TRBJ1-4; tentatively, D is TRBD1 (5 bases). CDR1 is SEHNR and CDR2 is FQNEAQ in the germline V gene (reference sequence). Trimming pared 7 bases from V and 0 bases from J, leaving 12 bases between. This CDR3 spans 15 amino acids.

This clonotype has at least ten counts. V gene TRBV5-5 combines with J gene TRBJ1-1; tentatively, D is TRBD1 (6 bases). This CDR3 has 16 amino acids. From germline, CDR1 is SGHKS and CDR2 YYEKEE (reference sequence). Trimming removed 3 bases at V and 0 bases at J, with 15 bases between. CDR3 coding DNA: TGTGCCAGCAGCTCGGACAGTCCTTATGTGAACACTGAAGCTTTCTTT. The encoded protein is CASSSDSPYVNTEAFF.

In nucleotides, the CDR3 is TGTGCCAGCAACCCCCTAGCGGGGGCAGATACGCAGTATTTT. This codes for CASNPLAGADTQYF. The V and J genes are TRBV2 and TRBJ2-3; TRBD2 matches at 10 bases. V lost 7 bases and J lost 4; bases outside the gene matches: 5. Germline CDR1 and CDR2: SNHLY and FYNNEI. This CDR3 contains 14 residues.

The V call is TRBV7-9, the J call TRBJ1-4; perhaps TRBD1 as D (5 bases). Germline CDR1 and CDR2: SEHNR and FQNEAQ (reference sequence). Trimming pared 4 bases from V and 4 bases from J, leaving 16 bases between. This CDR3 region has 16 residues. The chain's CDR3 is CASSSRDRGLNEKLFF. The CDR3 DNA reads TGTGCCAGCAGCTCGCGCGATAGGGGTCTTAATGAAAAACTGTTTTTT.

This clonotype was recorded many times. CDR3 sequence: CASSMTENTEAFF. CDR3 coding DNA: TGTGCCAGCAGCATGACAGAGAACACTGAAGCTTTCTTT. The chain employs TRBV5-6 and TRBJ1-1; a possible D gene is TRBD1 (5 bases). From germline, CDR1 is SGHDT and CDR2 YYEEEE. Between the trimmed V and J ends, which lost 4 bases and 1 base, there was a span of 8 bases. The CDR3 extends over 13 amino acids. Full variable domain (missing parts from reference TRBV5-6 and TRBJ1-1): DAGVTQSPTHLIKTRGQQVTLRCSPKSGHDTVSWYQQALGQGPQFIFQYYEEEERQRGNFPDRFSGHQFPNYSSELNVNALLLGDSALYLCASSMTENTEAFFGQGTRLTVV.

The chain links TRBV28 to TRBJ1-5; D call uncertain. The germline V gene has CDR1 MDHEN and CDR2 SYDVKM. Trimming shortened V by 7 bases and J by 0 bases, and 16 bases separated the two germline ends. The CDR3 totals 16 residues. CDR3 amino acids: CASTSLGTNSNQPQHF. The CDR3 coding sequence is TGTGCCAGCACCAGTTTAGGCACAAATAGCAATCAGCCCCAGCATTTT.

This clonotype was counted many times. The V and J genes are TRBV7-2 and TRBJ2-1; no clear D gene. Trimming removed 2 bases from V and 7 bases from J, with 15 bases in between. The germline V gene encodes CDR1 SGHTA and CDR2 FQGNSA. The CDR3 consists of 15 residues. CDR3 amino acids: CASSLSGPAANEQFF. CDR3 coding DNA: TGTGCCAGCAGCTTATCGGGCCCCGCGGCGAATGAGCAGTTCTTC.

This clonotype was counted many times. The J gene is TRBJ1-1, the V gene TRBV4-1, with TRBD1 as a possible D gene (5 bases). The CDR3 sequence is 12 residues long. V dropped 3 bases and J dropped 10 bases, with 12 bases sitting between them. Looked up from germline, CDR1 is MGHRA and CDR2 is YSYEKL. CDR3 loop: CASSQGGTRAFF. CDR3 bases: TGCGCCAGCAGCCAGGGGGGGACTCGAGCTTTCTTT.

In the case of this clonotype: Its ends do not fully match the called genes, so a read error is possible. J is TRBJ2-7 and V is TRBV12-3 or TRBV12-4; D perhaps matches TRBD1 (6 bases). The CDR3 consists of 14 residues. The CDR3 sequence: CASSLAGASYGQYF. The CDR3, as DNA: TGTGCCAGCAGTTTAGCGGGGGCCTCCTACGGGCAGTACTTC.

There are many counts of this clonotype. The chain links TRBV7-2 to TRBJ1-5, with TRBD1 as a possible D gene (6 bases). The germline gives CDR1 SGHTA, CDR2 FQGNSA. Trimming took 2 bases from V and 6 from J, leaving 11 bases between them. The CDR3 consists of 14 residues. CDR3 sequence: CASSLNRVGQPQHF. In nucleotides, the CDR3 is TGTGCCAGCAGCTTAAACAGGGTGGGTCAGCCCCAGCATTTT.

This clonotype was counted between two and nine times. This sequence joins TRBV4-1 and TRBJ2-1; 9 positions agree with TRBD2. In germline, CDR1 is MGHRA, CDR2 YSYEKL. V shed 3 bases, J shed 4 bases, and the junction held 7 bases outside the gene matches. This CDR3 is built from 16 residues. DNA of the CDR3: TGCGCCAGCAGCCAGGGCGTAGCGGGGGAGTACAATGAGCAGTTCTTC. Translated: CASSQGVAGEYNEQFF.

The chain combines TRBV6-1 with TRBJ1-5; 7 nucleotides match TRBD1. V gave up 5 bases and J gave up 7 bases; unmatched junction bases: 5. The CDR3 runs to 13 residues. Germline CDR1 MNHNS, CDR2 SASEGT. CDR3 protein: CASSSQGDQPQHF. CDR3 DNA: TGTGCCAGCAGTTCTCAGGGGGACCAGCCCCAGCATTTT.

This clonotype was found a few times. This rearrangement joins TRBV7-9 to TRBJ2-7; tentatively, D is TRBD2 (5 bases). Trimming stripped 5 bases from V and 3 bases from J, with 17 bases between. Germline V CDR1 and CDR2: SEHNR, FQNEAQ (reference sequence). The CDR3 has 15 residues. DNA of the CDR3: TGTGCCAGCAGCCCCCGGGAAGGGCCAAACTACGAGCAGTACTTC. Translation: CASSPREGPNYEQYF. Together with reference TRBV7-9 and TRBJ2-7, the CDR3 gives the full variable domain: DTGVSQNPRHKITKRGQNVTFRCDPISEHNRLYWYRQTLGQGPEFLTYFQNEAQLEKSRLLSDRFSAERPKGSFSTLEIQRTEQGDSAMYLCASSPREGPNYEQYFGPGTRLTVT.

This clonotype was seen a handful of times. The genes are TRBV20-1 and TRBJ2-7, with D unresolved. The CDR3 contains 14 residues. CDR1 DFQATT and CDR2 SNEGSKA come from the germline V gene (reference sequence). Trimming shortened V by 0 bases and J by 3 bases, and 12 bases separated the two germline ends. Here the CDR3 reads CSARERFSYYEQYF. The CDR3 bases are TGCAGTGCTAGAGAACGATTCTCCTACTACGAGCAGTACTTC.

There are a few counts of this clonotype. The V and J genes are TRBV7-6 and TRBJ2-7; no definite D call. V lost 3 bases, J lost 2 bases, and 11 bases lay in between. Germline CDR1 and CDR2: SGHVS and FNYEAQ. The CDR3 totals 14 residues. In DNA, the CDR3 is TGTGCCAGCAGCTTTCCGAGAGGTCCCTACGAGCAGTACTTC. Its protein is CASSFPRGPYEQYF. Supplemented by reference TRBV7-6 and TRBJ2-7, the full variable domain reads GAGVSQSPRYKVTKRGQDVALRCDPISGHVSLYWYRQALGQGPEFLTYFNYEAQQDKSGLPNDRFSAERPEGSISTLTIQRTEQRDSAMYRCASSFPRGPYEQYFGPGTRLTVT.

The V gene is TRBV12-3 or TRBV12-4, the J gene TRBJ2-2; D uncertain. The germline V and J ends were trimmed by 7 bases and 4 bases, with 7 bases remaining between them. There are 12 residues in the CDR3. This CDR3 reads CASMKGTGELFF. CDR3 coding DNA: TGTGCCAGCATGAAGGGCACCGGGGAGCTGTTTTTT.

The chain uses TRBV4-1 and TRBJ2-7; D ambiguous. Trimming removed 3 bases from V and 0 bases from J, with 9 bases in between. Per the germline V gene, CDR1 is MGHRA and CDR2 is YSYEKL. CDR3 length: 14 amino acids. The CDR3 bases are TGCGCCAGCAGCCAGACCTCAAGCTCCTACGAGCAGTACTTC. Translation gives CASSQTSSSYEQYF.

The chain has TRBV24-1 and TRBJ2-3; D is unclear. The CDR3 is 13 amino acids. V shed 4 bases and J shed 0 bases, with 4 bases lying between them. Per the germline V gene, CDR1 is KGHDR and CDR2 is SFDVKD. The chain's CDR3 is CATSDASTDTQYF. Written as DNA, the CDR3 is TGTGCCACCAGTGACGCCAGCACAGATACGCAGTATTTT.

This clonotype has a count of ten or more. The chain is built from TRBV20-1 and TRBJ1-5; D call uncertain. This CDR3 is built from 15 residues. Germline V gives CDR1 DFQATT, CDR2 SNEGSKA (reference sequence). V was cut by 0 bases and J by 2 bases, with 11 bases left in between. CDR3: CSARDIREGNQPQHF. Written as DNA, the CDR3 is TGCAGTGCTAGAGATATCCGGGAGGGCAATCAGCCCCAGCATTTT.

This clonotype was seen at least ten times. The CDR3 sequence is CASARAGVSYEQYF. For the CDR3, the DNA is TGTGCCAGCGCCAGGGCAGGGGTATCCTACGAGCAGTACTTC. The rearrangement joins TRBV27 to TRBJ2-7; D may be TRBD1 (6 bases). The V end was cut by 8 bases, the J end by 1 base, with 15 bases between. Germline CDR1 reads MNHEY; CDR2 reads SMNVEV (reference sequence). This CDR3 contains 14 residues.